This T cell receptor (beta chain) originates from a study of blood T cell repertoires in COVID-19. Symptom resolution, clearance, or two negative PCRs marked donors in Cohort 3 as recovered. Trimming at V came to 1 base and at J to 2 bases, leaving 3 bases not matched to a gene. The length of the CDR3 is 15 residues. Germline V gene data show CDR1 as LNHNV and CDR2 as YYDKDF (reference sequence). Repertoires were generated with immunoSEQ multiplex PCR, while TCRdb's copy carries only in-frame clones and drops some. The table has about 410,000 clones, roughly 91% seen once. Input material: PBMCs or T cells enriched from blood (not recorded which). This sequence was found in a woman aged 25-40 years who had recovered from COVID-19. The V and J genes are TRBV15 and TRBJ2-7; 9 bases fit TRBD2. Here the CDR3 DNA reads TGTGCCACCAGCAGAGGCGGGGGGGCCCCCTACGAGCAGTACTTC. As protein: CATSRGGGAPYEQYF.